The 32 T cell receptor beta chains below all came from one sample that was sequenced in a study of cytomegalovirus exposure and HLA in healthy donors. Primers included in the PCR were 60 Vbeta and 13 Jbeta primers. Libraries were prepared by immunoSEQ multiplex PCR; TCRdb keeps only in-frame clonotypes and omits some of them. The data show some 130,000 clones, roughly four fifths seen once. The sample taken for sequencing was PBMCs. These receptors were obtained from a woman between 45 and 65 years old in good health and CMV-seropositive.

The V gene is TRBV19, the J gene TRBJ2-1; D possibly corresponds to TRBD2 (6 bases). CDR1 and CDR2 from the germline V gene are LNHDA and SQIVND (reference sequence). The V gene lost 3 bases and the J gene lost 15 bases, with 15 bases spanning the gap. The CDR3 is 12 residues long. CDR3 nucleotide sequence: TGTGCCAGTAGTATGGGCTGGCGGGGAAGGTTCTTC. It encodes CASSMGWRGRFF.

This clone has only a few counts. The J gene is TRBJ1-6, the V gene TRBV27; 9 bases line up with TRBD1. J was trimmed by 4 bases and V by 4 bases; bases with no gene match: 17. The CDR3 is made up of 20 amino acids. Germline V lookup: CDR1 MNHEY, CDR2 SMNVEV (reference sequence). This chain's CDR3 is CASSWDRVELGGNYNSPLHF. The CDR3 DNA is TGTGCCAGCAGTTGGGACAGGGTGGAGTTGGGCGGGAATTATAATTCACCCCTCCACTTT.

The rearrangement links TRBV10-2 to TRBJ2-7, with D tentatively TRBD1 (6 bases). CDR1 WSHSY and CDR2 SAAADI come from the germline V gene. The length of the CDR3 is 15 residues. The V and J ends lost 3 bases and 0 bases respectively, with 12 bases between them. The DNA for the CDR3 is TGCGCCAGCAGTGAACGGGACAAACTCTCCTACGAGCAGTACTTC. This codes for CASSERDKLSYEQYF.

The rearrangement uses TRBV27 and TRBJ2-3; 8 bases match TRBD1. V lost 8 bases to trimming and J lost 5 bases; unmatched junction nucleotides: 15. CDR1 and CDR2 from the germline V gene are MNHEY and SMNVEV (reference sequence). The length of the CDR3 is 16 residues. The CDR3 DNA follows: TGTGCCAGCGGACAGGGAAGAACGAGGCTCGGAGATACGCAGTATTTT. Its translation: CASGQGRTRLGDTQYF.

This clone was observed a few times. V usage is TRBV7-2 and J usage is TRBJ1-2, with a tentative D call TRBD1 (6 bases). Per germline, CDR1 SGHTA and CDR2 FQGNSA. V lost 5 bases to trimming and J lost 6 bases, with 16 bases between them. The length of the CDR3 is 14 residues. CDR3 residues: CASSLRGSKDGYTF. The DNA of the CDR3 is TGTGCCAGCAGCCTAAGGGGGAGCAAGGATGGCTACACCTTC.

This sequence joins TRBV23-1 and TRBJ2-5; 11 nucleotides match TRBD2. TRBV23-1 is an ORF, with its function uncertain. The trim removed 2 bases at V and 9 bases at J, leaving 14 bases unmatched. This CDR3 region has 17 residues. As DNA, the CDR3 is TGCGCCAGCAGTCAAAAAACTAGCGGGGGCCTCGTAACACCCCAGTACTTC. Its translation: CASSQKTSGGLVTPQYF.

The V call is TRBV18, the J call TRBJ2-3; 13 nucleotides line up with TRBD2. J gave up 6 bases and V 3 bases, and 21 bases lay outside the gene matches. CDR3 length equals 21 residues. CDR1 is KGHSH, CDR2 LQKENI, per germline. In nucleotides, the CDR3 is TGTGCCAGCTCACCCGCCCGGGGTGGGGAGAACCCGGGACTAGCGGGGGATACGCAGTATTTT. This encodes CASSPARGGENPGLAGDTQYF.

The genes are TRBV6-1 and TRBJ1-1; 7 nucleotides agree with TRBD1. The CDR3 loop spans 15 amino acids. CDR1 is MNHNS and CDR2 is SASEGT in the germline V gene. V trimming: 6 bases; J trimming: 0 bases; junction bases outside the gene matches: 7. The CDR3 nucleotides read TGTGCCAGCAGGATCTTACAGGGGTTGAACACTGAAGCTTTCTTT. As protein: CASRILQGLNTEAFF.

Points on this clone: At one boundary the junction diverges from the germline segment, which might be a read error. The chain has TRBV11-2 and TRBJ2-7; 7 bases fit TRBD2. Per germline, CDR1 SGHAT and CDR2 FQNNGV. The length of the CDR3 is 15 residues. The CDR3 sequence is CASSLGGRPSYEQYF. CDR3 DNA sequence: TGTGCCAGCAGTTTAGGCGGGAGACCCTCCTACGAGCAGTACTTC.

This chain links TRBV30 with TRBJ1-1, with TRBD1 as a possible D gene (5 bases). The CDR3 length is 13 residues. The V and J ends lost 2 bases and 1 base respectively, with 8 bases between them. Germline V gene lookup returns CDR1 GTSNPN and CDR2 SVGIG (reference sequence). The CDR3: CAWSRGGNTEAFF. In nucleotides, the CDR3 is TGTGCCTGGAGTCGGGGGGGGAACACTGAAGCTTTCTTT.

This sequence joins TRBV28 and TRBJ2-7, with D maybe TRBD2 (6 bases). Trimming stripped 3 bases from V and 1 base from J, with 10 bases between. The CDR3 length is 14 residues. The germline V gene has CDR1 MDHEN and CDR2 SYDVKM. The CDR3 DNA follows: TGTGCCAGCAGTTTTCTGGGGGGTTCCTACGAGCAGTACTTC. Protein: CASSFLGGSYEQYF.

In its sample, this clone was seen a few times. The chain carries TRBV6-1 and TRBJ1-5; D is undetermined. V lost 4 bases, J lost 2 bases, and 3 bases lay in between. This CDR3 comprises 12 residues. Germline V gives CDR1 MNHNS, CDR2 SASEGT. The CDR3 nucleotides are TGTGCCAGCAGTGCGGGCAATCAGCCCCAGCATTTT. Translated, it gives CASSAGNQPQHF.

The J gene is TRBJ1-6, the V gene TRBV18; TRBD1 matches 9 bases. Germline CDR1 reads KGHSH; CDR2 reads LQKENI. The trim removed 3 bases at V and 8 bases at J, leaving 5 bases unmatched. The CDR3 is 15 residues long. CDR3 nucleotides: TGTGCCAGCTCACCTTTCCGGGACAGGGATTCACCCCTCCACTTT. Its translation is CASSPFRDRDSPLHF.

This chain uses TRBV18 with TRBJ2-2; 9 bases align to TRBD2. This CDR3 region has 16 residues. Per germline, CDR1 KGHSH and CDR2 LQKENI. With V trimmed by 4 bases and J by 2 bases, 5 bases remained unmatched. CDR3 nucleotide sequence: TGTGCCAGCTCACTGCGGGAGGGAATCAACACCGGGGAGCTGTTTTTT. It specifies CASSLREGINTGELFF. Full variable domain (rest looked up from reference TRBV18 and TRBJ2-2): NAGVMQNPRHLVRRRGQEARLRCSPMKGHSHVYWYRQLPEEGLKFMVYLQKENIIDESGMPKERFSAEFPKEGPSILRIQQVVRGDSAAYFCASSLREGINTGELFFGEGSRLTVL.

The rearrangement links TRBV7-3 to TRBJ2-7, with 7 bases matching TRBD2. The CDR3 loop spans 15 amino acids. V lost 4 bases, J lost 4 bases, and 10 bases stayed unmatched. Germline V gene lookup returns CDR1 SGHTA and CDR2 FQGTGA. CDR3 amino acids: CASSSPLRGRYEQYF. CDR3 bases: TGTGCCAGCAGCTCGCCTCTCCGCGGGAGATACGAGCAGTACTTC.

This clone has a handful of counts. The chain recombines TRBV28 with TRBJ2-1; D gene uncertain. The CDR3 extends over 14 amino acids. Germline CDR1 and CDR2: MDHEN and SYDVKM. V lost 6 bases and J 0 bases, leaving 9 bases between the germline ends. As DNA, the CDR3 is TGTGCCAGCAGACTTCTGAGCTCCTACAATGAGCAGTTCTTC. This sequence encodes CASRLLSSYNEQFF.

The rearrangement links TRBV7-8 to TRBJ2-2, with a weak D call TRBD1 (6 bases). The ends were cut back, 5 bases at V and 5 bases at J, with 18 bases in the middle. CDR1 and CDR2 (germline): SGHVS, FQNEAQ. The CDR3 is made up of 16 amino acids. The DNA for the CDR3 is TGTGCCAGCAGCCCAGGAACTCAGGGGTGGACCGGGGAGCTGTTTTTT. Translation gives CASSPGTQGWTGELFF.

The chain links TRBV7-2 to TRBJ2-6, with unresolved D. V lost 3 bases and J lost 0, with 6 bases in between. The CDR3 consists of 15 residues. In germline, CDR1 is SGHTA, CDR2 FQGNSA. The CDR3, as DNA: TGTGCCAGCAGCTTCAGATACTCTGGGGCCAACGTCCTGACTTTC. The encoded protein is CASSFRYSGANVLTF.

The genes are TRBV2 and TRBJ2-3; TRBD2 matches at 10 bases. This CDR3 region has 15 residues. CDR1 SNHLY and CDR2 FYNNEI come from the germline V gene. V trimming: 4 bases; J trimming: 2 bases; junction bases outside the gene matches: 3. CDR3 residues: CASSGAGGNTDTQYF. CDR3 DNA sequence: TGTGCCAGCAGTGGAGCGGGAGGGAACACAGATACGCAGTATTTT.

This clone was seen only once. The V and J genes are TRBV28 and TRBJ2-2, with 7 bases lining up with TRBD2. Germline V gene lookup returns CDR1 MDHEN and CDR2 SYDVKM. V shed 2 bases and J 4 bases; nucleotides not matched to a gene: 7. CDR3 length: 16 residues. CDR3: CASSLERLAGTGELFF. The DNA for the CDR3 is TGTGCCAGCAGTTTAGAGAGGTTAGCGGGCACCGGGGAGCTGTTTTTT.

The V and J genes are TRBV30 and TRBJ2-3, with 8 bases lining up with TRBD1. V lost 3 bases and J lost 3; bases outside the gene matches: 11. The CDR3 is 16 amino acids. Germline V gene data show CDR1 as GTSNPN and CDR2 as SVGIG (reference sequence). Here the CDR3 reads CAWSGNRGLRTDTQYF. The CDR3 region has the DNA TGTGCCTGGAGCGGTAACAGGGGGTTACGGACAGATACGCAGTATTTT.

This clone has only one observation. V usage is TRBV5-1 and J usage is TRBJ2-7; 8 bases align to TRBD2. From germline, CDR1 is SGHRS and CDR2 YFSETQ. The CDR3 totals 17 residues. The J segment lost 0 bases and the V segment lost 4 bases, leaving 12 bases of the junction unmatched. Here the CDR3 reads CASSDSGGSSVSYEQYF. CDR3 DNA sequence: TGCGCCAGCAGCGACAGCGGGGGAAGCTCCGTCTCCTACGAGCAGTACTTC.

The rearrangement links TRBV19 to TRBJ2-6, with 12 bases fitting TRBD2. The J segment lost 2 bases and the V segment lost 7 bases, leaving 3 bases of the junction unmatched. This CDR3 region has 16 residues. Germline V gives CDR1 LNHDA, CDR2 SQIVND (reference sequence). CDR3 in amino acids: CASTGLAGTGANVLTF. Here the CDR3 DNA reads TGTGCCAGTACCGGACTAGCGGGAACTGGGGCCAACGTCCTGACTTTC. The full variable domain, completed using reference TRBV19 and TRBJ2-6, is DGGITQSPKYLFRKEGQNVTLSCEQNLNHDAMYWYRQDPGQGLRLIYYSQIVNDFQKGDIAEGYSVSREKKESFPLTVTSAQKNPTAFYLCASTGLAGTGANVLTFGAGSRLTVL.

V is TRBV5-4 and J is TRBJ2-7, with a possible D match to TRBD2 (6 bases). Germline-derived CDR1 and CDR2 are SGHNT and YYREEE (reference sequence). Trimming removed 10 bases from V and 5 bases from J, with 16 bases in between. The CDR3 contains 12 residues. The CDR3 DNA follows: TGTGCCTTTCGACTAGTGACGAACGAGCAGTACTTC. Translating it yields CAFRLVTNEQYF.

Only one count was recorded for this clone. The chain carries TRBV18 and TRBJ2-5, with 7 bases fitting TRBD1. Germline V CDR1 and CDR2: KGHSH, LQKENI. This CDR3 region has 13 residues. Trimming cost V 5 bases and J 5 bases; bases outside gene matches: 5. CDR3 in amino acids: CASSSGQAETQYF. The CDR3 bases are TGTGCCAGCTCATCCGGACAGGCGGAGACCCAGTACTTC. The whole variable domain, filled in from reference TRBV18 and TRBJ2-5, reads NAGVMQNPRHLVRRRGQEARLRCSPMKGHSHVYWYRQLPEEGLKFMVYLQKENIIDESGMPKERFSAEFPKEGPSILRIQQVVRGDSAAYFCASSSGQAETQYFGPGTRLLVL.

The V call is TRBV7-2, the J call TRBJ1-3; D uncertain. The CDR3 loop spans 15 amino acids. The ends were cut back, 4 bases at V and 2 bases at J, with 12 bases in the middle. Germline lookup yields CDR1 SGHTA and CDR2 FQGNSA. The CDR3 bases are TGTGCCAGCAGCTCCCGCCCTAGACCTGGAAACACCATATATTTT. This codes for CASSSRPRPGNTIYF.

The V and J genes are TRBV9 and TRBJ2-5; TRBD1 matches at 9 bases. The CDR3 consists of 15 residues. V shed 2 bases, J shed 4 bases, and the junction held 6 bases outside the gene matches. Germline CDR1 is SGDLS and CDR2 is YYNGEE. CDR3 nucleotides: TGTGCCAGCAGCGTTCAGGGACAGGGTTTAGAGACCCAGTACTTC. This codes for CASSVQGQGLETQYF.

This clone was observed a handful of times. J is TRBJ1-3 and V is TRBV25-1; D may be TRBD1 (6 bases). CDR3 length: 15 residues. Looked up from germline, CDR1 is MGHDK and CDR2 is SYGVNS. Trimming pared 3 bases from V and 4 bases from J, leaving 13 bases between. The CDR3 DNA reads as TGTGCCAGCAGTGAGGCGGGGGCTGGGGGAAACACCATATATTTT. This gives the protein CASSEAGAGGNTIYF.

The V and J genes are TRBV10-1 and TRBJ2-1, with TRBD2 matching 8 bases. The CDR3 covers 19 residues. From germline, CDR1 is WNHNN and CDR2 SYGVQD (reference sequence). Trimming removed 6 bases from V and 0 bases from J; junction bases left unmatched: 16. The CDR3 reads CASSSTEREILSSYNEQFF. CDR3 nucleotide sequence: TGCGCCAGCAGCTCTACTGAGCGGGAGATCCTGAGCTCCTACAATGAGCAGTTCTTC.

This chain uses TRBV27 with TRBJ2-7; TRBD2 agrees at 8 bases. The germline CDR1 and CDR2 sequences are MNHEY and SMNVEV (reference sequence). This CDR3 spans 17 amino acids. The junction had 14 bases not matched to a gene; V was cut back by 4 bases and J by 3 bases. CDR3 sequence: CASSSTSTSGTIYEQYF. In DNA form, the CDR3 reads TGTGCCAGCAGTTCCACTTCTACTAGCGGCACGATCTACGAGCAGTACTTC.

The chain couples TRBV30 to TRBJ1-1; D gene uncertain. Between the trimmed V and J ends, which lost 0 bases and 0 bases, there was a span of 8 bases. CDR3 length: 14 residues. Germline values: CDR1 GTSNPN, CDR2 SVGIG (reference sequence). CDR3 coding DNA: TGTGCCTGGAGTGTATTTCAGTTGAACACTGAAGCTTTCTTT. It is translated as CAWSVFQLNTEAFF.

This clone was seen a few times. V gene TRBV5-1 combines with J gene TRBJ2-1, with D perhaps TRBD2 (6 bases). V dropped 0 bases and J dropped 0 bases, with 10 bases sitting between them. The CDR3 runs to 16 residues. The germline V gene encodes CDR1 SGHRS and CDR2 YFSETQ. The CDR3 nucleotides are TGCGCCAGCAGCTTGGTTGGAGCGGGCTCCTACAATGAGCAGTTCTTC. As protein: CASSLVGAGSYNEQFF. The full variable domain, completed using reference TRBV5-1 and TRBJ2-1, is KAGVTQTPRYLIKTRGQQVTLSCSPISGHRSVSWYQQTPGQGLQFLFEYFSETQRNKGNFPGRFSGRQFSNSRSEMNVSTLELGDSALYLCASSLVGAGSYNEQFFGPGTRLTVL.